The 16 T cell receptor beta chains below were found in one sample sequenced in a study of control samples from healthy donors and cancer patients. Method: immunoSEQ multiplex PCR; TCRdb's copy keeps in-frame clones and lacks some. This sample has roughly 200,000 clones; 85% to 95% occur once, and the top ten carry more than 1.1%. The material sequenced was blood. The receptors shown here come from a man younger than 30 in good health.

The rearrangement joins TRBV6-6 to TRBJ1-2; the D gene is possibly TRBD1 (6 bases). Germline values: CDR1 MNHNY, CDR2 SVGAGI (reference sequence). This CDR3 has 14 residues. Trimming removed 4 bases at V and 5 bases at J, with 14 bases between. The CDR3 sequence: CASSSLTGGYGYTF. The CDR3 DNA follows: TGTGCCAGCAGTTCCCTGACAGGAGGTTATGGCTACACCTTC.

V and J are TRBV20-1 and TRBJ1-4; D is unclear. CDR1 and CDR2 from the germline V gene are DFQATT and SNEGSKA (reference sequence). Trimming took 6 bases from V and 4 from J, leaving 3 bases between them. The CDR3 length is 10 residues. DNA of the CDR3: TGCAGTGCCGTTAATGAAAAACTGTTTTTT. Protein product: CSAVNEKLFF.

The J gene is TRBJ1-2, the V gene TRBV28, with D tentatively TRBD1 (6 bases). V dropped 2 bases and J dropped 4 bases, with 14 bases sitting between them. Per germline, CDR1 MDHEN and CDR2 SYDVKM. The CDR3 runs to 15 residues. DNA of the CDR3: TGTGCCAGCAGTTTAGGGGGGCAGCTCTTCTATGGCTACACCTTC. Protein: CASSLGGQLFYGYTF.

The chain carries TRBV24-1 and TRBJ2-3, with D possibly matching TRBD1 (5 bases). Germline-derived CDR1 and CDR2 are KGHDR and SFDVKD. This CDR3 has 14 residues. The ends were cut back, 1 base at V and 3 bases at J, with 7 bases in the middle. CDR3 in DNA: TGTGCCACCAGTGATTTCAGGGTAACAGATACGCAGTATTTT. Encoded protein: CATSDFRVTDTQYF.

This chain links TRBV18 with TRBJ2-7, with a possible D match to TRBD2 (5 bases). The V end lost 3 bases, the J end lost 2 bases, and 14 bases lay between the germline ends. The CDR3 runs 15 residues. Germline CDR1 is KGHSH and CDR2 is LQKENI. The CDR3 sequence is CASSPVIASPYEQYF. The DNA for the CDR3 is TGTGCCAGCTCACCCGTAATAGCGTCACCCTACGAGCAGTACTTC.

In its sample, this clone was seen once. Written as DNA, the CDR3 is TGCGCCAGCAGCCAAGATCGAGGTCCCCCCGGTTCCTACGAGCAGTACTTC. This translates into CASSQDRGPPGSYEQYF. The chain has TRBV4-1 and TRBJ2-7, with unresolved D. Germline V lookup: CDR1 MGHRA, CDR2 YSYEKL. The ends were cut back, 0 bases at V and 1 base at J, with 16 bases in the middle. CDR3 length equals 17 residues.

This chain links TRBV5-1 with TRBJ1-6; maybe TRBD1 (5 bases). V lost 0 bases to trimming and J lost 11 bases, with 15 bases between them. The CDR3 covers 15 residues. Per germline, CDR1 SGHRS and CDR2 YFSETQ. The CDR3 DNA reads TGCGCCAGCAGCTTGGTGTCAGGGACTGGCGCACCCCTCCACTTT. Protein: CASSLVSGTGAPLHF.

The gene calls are TRBV5-1 and TRBJ2-7; 7 bases are a match to TRBD1. Trimming cost V 4 bases and J 2 bases; bases outside gene matches: 6. The CDR3 has 14 residues. Germline V gene sequence: CDR1 SGHRS, CDR2 YFSETQ. The CDR3 DNA sequence: TGCGCCAGCAGCCCGGGGACAGATACCTACGAGCAGTACTTC. It encodes CASSPGTDTYEQYF.

The chain links TRBV6-5 to TRBJ2-7, with 11 bases identical to TRBD2. V lost 3 bases to trimming and J lost 6 bases; unmatched junction nucleotides: 7. The length of the CDR3 is 15 residues. From germline, CDR1 is MNHEY and CDR2 SVGAGI. CDR3 DNA: TGTGCCAGCAGTTATTTAGCGGGGGGGCGATCCGAGCAGTACTTC. Its protein product is CASSYLAGGRSEQYF.

V is TRBV30 and J is TRBJ1-4; D unresolved. CDR3 length equals 13 residues. With 0 bases removed from V and 7 bases from J, the gap between germline ends came to 9 bases. Germline assignment: CDR1 GTSNPN and CDR2 SVGIG (reference sequence). The CDR3 sequence: CAWSVRAGEKLFF. The CDR3 DNA sequence: TGTGCCTGGAGTGTAAGGGCAGGTGAAAAACTGTTTTTT. Together with reference TRBV30 and TRBJ1-4, the CDR3 gives the full variable domain: SQTIHQWPATLVQPVGSPLSLECTVEGTSNPNLYWYRQAAGRGLQLLFYSVGIGQISSEVPQNLSASRPQDRQFILSSKKLLLSDSGFYLCAWSVRAGEKLFFGSGTQLSVL.

J is TRBJ1-6 and V is TRBV19; TRBD1 matches at 12 bases. Trimming took 8 bases from V and 9 from J; bases not matched to a gene: 5. The CDR3 runs 14 residues. CDR1 and CDR2 (germline): LNHDA, SQIVND (reference sequence). For the CDR3, the DNA is TGTGCCAGTTGGGACAGGGGGCAGGTTTCACCCCTCCACTTT. Its protein product is CASWDRGQVSPLHF.

This clone was seen just once. The chain links TRBV18 to TRBJ1-2; TRBD1 matches 9 bases. V trimming: 3 bases; J trimming: 8 bases; junction bases outside the gene matches: 10. The CDR3 is made up of 15 amino acids. Germline loops: CDR1 KGHSH, CDR2 LQKENI. CDR3 in DNA: TGTGCCAGCTCACCCTGGACAGGGGAAGAGAAAGGCTACACCTTC. Residues: CASSPWTGEEKGYTF.

The V gene is TRBV28, the J gene TRBJ2-3, with 8 bases aligning to TRBD1. CDR1 and CDR2 (germline): MDHEN, SYDVKM. The CDR3 consists of 14 residues. Trimming cost V 7 bases and J 2 bases; bases outside gene matches: 5. CDR3 amino acids: CASMYRGSTDTQYF. The CDR3 DNA sequence: TGTGCCAGCATGTACAGGGGGTCCACAGATACGCAGTATTTT.

V usage is TRBV6-5 and J usage is TRBJ1-1; 7 positions match TRBD1. The CDR3 spans 14 residues. V dropped 6 bases and J dropped 4; count of bases not matched to a gene: 8. From germline, CDR1 is MNHEY and CDR2 SVGAGI. The CDR3 sequence: CASRRAGGFTEAFF. The CDR3, as DNA: TGTGCCAGCAGGAGGGCAGGGGGGTTCACTGAAGCTTTCTTT.

J is TRBJ1-4 and V is TRBV28, with a weak D call TRBD1 (5 bases). V gave up 6 bases and J gave up 6 bases, with 14 bases separating them. Germline loops: CDR1 MDHEN, CDR2 SYDVKM. The length of the CDR3 is 14 residues. CDR3 amino acids: CASRGRVWYEKLFF. The CDR3 DNA reads TGTGCCAGCAGGGGCAGGGTATGGTATGAAAAACTGTTTTTT.

This clone turned up a few times. CDR3 DNA: TGTGCCAGCAGCGGACAGAACACTGAAGCTTTCTTT. Translated, it gives CASSGQNTEAFF. The rearrangement links TRBV5-4 to TRBJ1-1, with D possibly being TRBD1 (5 bases). The V gene lost 4 bases and the J gene lost 1 base, with 5 bases spanning the gap. The CDR3 loop spans 12 amino acids. Germline V gene data show CDR1 as SGHNT and CDR2 as YYREEE (reference sequence).